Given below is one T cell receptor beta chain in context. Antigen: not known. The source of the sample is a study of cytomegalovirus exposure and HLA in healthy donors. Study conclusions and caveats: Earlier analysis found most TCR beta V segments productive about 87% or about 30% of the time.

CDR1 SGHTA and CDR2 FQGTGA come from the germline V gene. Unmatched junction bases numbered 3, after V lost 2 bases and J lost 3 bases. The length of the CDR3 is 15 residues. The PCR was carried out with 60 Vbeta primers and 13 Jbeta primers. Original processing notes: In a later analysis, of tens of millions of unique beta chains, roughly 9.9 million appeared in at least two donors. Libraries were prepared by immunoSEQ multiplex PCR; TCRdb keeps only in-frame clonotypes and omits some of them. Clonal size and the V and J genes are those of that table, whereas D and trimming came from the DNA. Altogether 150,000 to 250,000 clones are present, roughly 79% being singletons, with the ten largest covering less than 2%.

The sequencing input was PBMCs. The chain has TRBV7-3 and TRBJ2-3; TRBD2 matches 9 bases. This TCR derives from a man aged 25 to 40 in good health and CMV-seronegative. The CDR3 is CASSLAGGRTDTQYF. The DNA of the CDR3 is TGTGCCAGCAGCTTAGCGGGAGGGAGGACAGATACGCAGTATTTT. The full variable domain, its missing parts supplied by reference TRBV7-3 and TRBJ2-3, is GAGVSQTPSNKVTEKGKYVELRCDPISGHTALYWYRQSLGQGPEFLIYFQGTGAADDSGLPNDRFFAVRPEGSVSTLKIQRTERGDSAVYLCASSLAGGRTDTQYFGPGTRLTVL.